This TCR beta chain was sequenced for a study of control samples from healthy donors and cancer patients. Only in-frame clones appear in the TCRdb table, and some are missing; sequencing was by immunoSEQ multiplex PCR. The sample carries almost 90,000 clones, approximately 89% recorded once. CDR3 size: 13 residues. V was clipped by 1 base and J by 2 bases, with 6 bases between them. Germline assignment: CDR1 SGHRS and CDR2 YFSETQ. The sequenced sample consisted of blood. This clonotype was obtained from a man aged 25 to 45 in good health. The V gene is TRBV5-1, the J gene TRBJ1-2; D possibly corresponds to TRBD1 (5 bases). The CDR3 bases are TGCGCCAGCAGCTTGTACAGGAACTATGGCTACACCTTC. Translated: CASSLYRNYGYTF.